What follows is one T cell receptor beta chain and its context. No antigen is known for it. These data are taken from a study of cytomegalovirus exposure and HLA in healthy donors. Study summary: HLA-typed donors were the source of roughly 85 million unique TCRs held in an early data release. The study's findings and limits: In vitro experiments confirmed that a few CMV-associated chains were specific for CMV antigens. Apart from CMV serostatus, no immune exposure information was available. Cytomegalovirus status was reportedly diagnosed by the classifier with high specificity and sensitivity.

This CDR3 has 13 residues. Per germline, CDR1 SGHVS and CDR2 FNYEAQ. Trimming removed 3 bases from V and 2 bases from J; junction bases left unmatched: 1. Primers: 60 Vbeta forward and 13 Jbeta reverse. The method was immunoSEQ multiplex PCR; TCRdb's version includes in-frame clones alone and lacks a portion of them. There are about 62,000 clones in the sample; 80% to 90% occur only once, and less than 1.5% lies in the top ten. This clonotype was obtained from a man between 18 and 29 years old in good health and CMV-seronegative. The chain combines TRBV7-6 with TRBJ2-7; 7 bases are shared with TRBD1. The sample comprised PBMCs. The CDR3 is CASSFGTAYEQYF. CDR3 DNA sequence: TGTGCCAGCAGCTTCGGGACAGCCTACGAGCAGTACTTC.